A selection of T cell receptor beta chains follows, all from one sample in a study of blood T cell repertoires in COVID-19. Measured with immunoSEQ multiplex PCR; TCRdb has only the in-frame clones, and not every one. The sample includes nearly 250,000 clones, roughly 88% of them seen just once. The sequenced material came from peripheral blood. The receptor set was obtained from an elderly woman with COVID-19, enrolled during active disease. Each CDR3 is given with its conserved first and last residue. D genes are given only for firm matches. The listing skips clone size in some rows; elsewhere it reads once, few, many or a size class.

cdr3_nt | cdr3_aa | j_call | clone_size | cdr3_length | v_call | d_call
TGTGCCAGCAGCCAAGCACTAGGACTAGCGGGGTTCCAAGAGACCCAGTACTTC | CASSQALGLAGFQETQYF | TRBJ2-5 | NA | 18 | TRBV3-1/TRBV3-2 | TRBD2
TGTGCCAGCACCCCGACCTTACAGGGAACGGATGGCTACACCTTC | CASTPTLQGTDGYTF | TRBJ1-2 | NA | 15 | TRBV2 | NA
TGTGCCAGCAGTCTTGGACAGGGGGCGCCTAATGAAAAACTGTTTTTT | CASSLGQGAPNEKLFF | TRBJ1-4 | NA | 16 | TRBV7-6 | TRBD1
TGTGCCATCAGCTGGGGGACAGCCGCAGAGCAGTTCTTC | CAISWGTAAEQFF | TRBJ2-1 | NA | 13 | TRBV10-3 | TRBD1
TGCAGCGGTGGGACAGTGGGCACTGAAGCTTTCTTT | CSGGTVGTEAFF | TRBJ1-1 | NA | 12 | TRBV29-1 | TRBD1
TGTGCCAGCAGCGTAGATAGGAGACCCTATGGCTACACCTTC | CASSVDRRPYGYTF | TRBJ1-2 | once | 14 | TRBV9 | NA
TGTGCCAGCAGCCTAAAACCGGGACAGGGGCCTGAAGCTTTCTTT | CASSLKPGQGPEAFF | TRBJ1-1 | NA | 15 | TRBV4-2 | TRBD1
TGTGCCAGCACCGGGTGGGGGGACTTGGGCGAAAAACTGTTTTTT | CASTGWGDLGEKLFF | TRBJ1-4 | NA | 15 | TRBV3-1/TRBV3-2 | NA
TGTGCCTGGATTCCCACAGGCTACCAAGAGACCCAGTACTTC | CAWIPTGYQETQYF | TRBJ2-5 | NA | 14 | TRBV30 | NA
TGTGCCAGCAGTCCCTTGGCCACTGAAGCTTTCTTT | CASSPLATEAFF | TRBJ1-1 | few | 12 | TRBV12-3/TRBV12-4 | NA
TGTGCCAGCAGCCCCCCCGGGGGGGTCAGGTTCAGCTACGAGCAGTACTTC | CASSPPGGVRFSYEQYF | TRBJ2-7 | NA | 17 | TRBV7-2 | TRBD2
TGTGCCAGTAGTACCTCACCGGGACAGGGGACCAGGTACTTC | CASSTSPGQGTRYF | TRBJ2-7 | once | 14 | TRBV19 | TRBD1
TGTGCCAGCAGCATTAGCGGGGGAGTCACCGGGGAGCTGTTTTTT | CASSISGGVTGELFF | TRBJ2-2 | NA | 15 | TRBV7-9 | TRBD2
TGTGCCAGCTCACCTGACATGAACACTGAAGCTTTCTTT | CASSPDMNTEAFF | TRBJ1-1 | NA | 13 | TRBV18 | NA
TGTGCCAGCAGCTCTAAGGGGCCCAGGGTGGGTAATCAGCCCCAGCATTTT | CASSSKGPRVGNQPQHF | TRBJ1-5 | NA | 17 | TRBV5-4 | NA
TGTGCCAGCAGCTTAGGATTGGCAGGAGGCTACACCTTC | CASSLGLAGGYTF | TRBJ1-2 | once | 13 | TRBV7-8 | NA
TGTGCCAGCAGCCAAGGGCGGGCCACAGATACGCAGTATTTT | CASSQGRATDTQYF | TRBJ2-3 | once | 14 | TRBV3-1/TRBV3-2 | NA
TGTGCCAGCAGCTTAGGAACACTAGCGGGGGGGCGCGATGAGCAGTTCTTC | CASSLGTLAGGRDEQFF | TRBJ2-1 | NA | 17 | TRBV7-6 | TRBD2
TGCGCCAGCAGCTACGACAGGCCCCTGGACACTGAAGCTTTCTTT | CASSYDRPLDTEAFF | TRBJ1-1 | NA | 15 | TRBV5-1 | NA
TGTGCCAGCAGCACCACGAGGACAGATACGCAGTATTTT | CASSTTRTDTQYF | TRBJ2-3 | NA | 13 | TRBV11-2 | NA
TGCGCCAGCAGCCAAGGGGACAGGTATTCACCCCTCCACTTT | CASSQGDRYSPLHF | TRBJ1-6 | NA | 14 | TRBV4-1 | TRBD1
TGTGCCACCAGCAGAAGACAGGGCCAAACTGAAGCTTTCTTT | CATSRRQGQTEAFF | TRBJ1-1 | NA | 14 | TRBV15 | TRBD1
TGTGCCAGCAGCATACTCCGGGACAGGGCTGGCAACGTCCTGACTTTC | CASSILRDRAGNVLTF | TRBJ2-6 | NA | 16 | TRBV5-6 | TRBD1
TGTGCCAGCAGCATTATAGGACAGGGGGGTAACTATGGCTACACCTTC | CASSIIGQGGNYGYTF | TRBJ1-2 | NA | 16 | TRBV27 | TRBD1
TGTGCCAGCTCACCAGGCCTTGGGAACACTGAAGCTTTCTTT | CASSPGLGNTEAFF | TRBJ1-1 | NA | 14 | TRBV18 | NA
TGTGCCAGCAGCTTAGGGATGGACAGGAGCACTGAAGCTTTCTTT | CASSLGMDRSTEAFF | TRBJ1-1 | few | 15 | TRBV7-6 | TRBD1
TGTGCCAGCAGCCAAGATAGGCGGGGGTCGAAAGCTTTCTTT | CASSQDRRGSKAFF | TRBJ1-1 | NA | 14 | TRBV3-1/TRBV3-2 | NA
TGTGCCAGCAGCCCCGGGACAGGGTACCCTAATGAAAAACTGTTTTTT | CASSPGTGYPNEKLFF | TRBJ1-4 | NA | 16 | TRBV5-6 | TRBD1
TGTGCCAGCAGTCGGGACTATAATTCACCCCTCCACTTT | CASSRDYNSPLHF | TRBJ1-6 | NA | 13 | TRBV25-1 | NA
TGTGCCAGCAGTCGAAGCGGGACGGAAGCTTTCTTT | CASSRSGTEAFF | TRBJ1-1 | NA | 12 | TRBV6-5 | NA
TGTGCCAGCAGCTTGGATGGGTATCCCCAGAGGAATGAGCAGTTCTTC | CASSLDGYPQRNEQFF | TRBJ2-1 | few | 16 | TRBV5-6 | NA
TGTGCCACCTCGAGACTAGCGGGGGAACAGACCCAGTACTTC | CATSRLAGEQTQYF | TRBJ2-5 | NA | 14 | TRBV6-5 | TRBD2
TGTGCCAGCAGCCGGGACAGGGGGTCGAGGGGCTACACCTTC | CASSRDRGSRGYTF | TRBJ1-2 | once | 14 | TRBV27 | TRBD1
TGTGCCAGCAGTCCCCCGGCGGTGGGCTACACCTTC | CASSPPAVGYTF | TRBJ1-2 | NA | 12 | TRBV28 | NA
TGTGCCAGCGGGACAGGGGGCATCAACAATGAGCAGTTCTTC | CASGTGGINNEQFF | TRBJ2-1 | NA | 14 | TRBV7-8 | TRBD1
TGTGCCAGCAGCTCCGGGACAGATCTCTATGGCTACACCTTC | CASSSGTDLYGYTF | TRBJ1-2 | NA | 14 | TRBV7-9 | TRBD1
TGTGCCAGCAGCACTACAGGTCTAGGGATCACTGAAGCTTTCTTT | CASSTTGLGITEAFF | TRBJ1-1 | NA | 15 | TRBV7-9 | NA
TGCGCCAGCAGCTTGGCCCCCCAGGGTGGTTCCAATGAGCAGTTCTTC | CASSLAPQGGSNEQFF | TRBJ2-1 | NA | 16 | TRBV5-1 | NA
TGTGCCTGGAGTCCGGACAGTGTCGGCAATCAGCCCCAGCATTTT | CAWSPDSVGNQPQHF | TRBJ1-5 | few | 15 | TRBV30 | NA
TGTGCCAGCAGCCCGGACAGGGGGTTGTGGCAGCCCCAGCATTTT | CASSPDRGLWQPQHF | TRBJ1-5 | NA | 15 | TRBV7-9 | TRBD1
TGTGCCAGCAGACTCCCCCCTTATGGCTACACCTTC | CASRLPPYGYTF | TRBJ1-2 | NA | 12 | TRBV28 | NA
TGCGCCAGCAGCCCCGGACAGCTCCAAGGCTATGGCTACACCTTC | CASSPGQLQGYGYTF | TRBJ1-2 | NA | 15 | TRBV5-1 | NA
TGTGCCACAGCTAAACAGGGTCGGAACACTGAAGCTTTCTTT | CATAKQGRNTEAFF | TRBJ1-1 | NA | 14 | TRBV6-5 | NA